This TCR beta chain was captured by sequencing in a study of T cell repertoires in ileal Crohn's disease. CDR1 is SEHNR, CDR2 FQNEAQ, per germline (reference sequence). CDR3 length: 18 amino acids. V was clipped by 3 bases and J by 5 bases; unmatched bases: 11. This clone has a handful of counts. Antigen: not known. Data came from immunoSEQ multiplex PCR; TCRdb stores just in-frame clones and leaves some out. The table records roughly 20,000 clones, 72% of them present only once. Study observations and caveats: High-frequency clones were more common in sorted CD8 than CD4 cells. Clonality above 26.8% at surgery always came with endoscopic recurrence.

Documented time point: neoterminal ileum biopsy at postoperative endoscopy, about 6 months after surgery. The chain recombines TRBV7-9 with TRBJ2-4; 12 nucleotides match TRBD1. The source material was ileal tissue. The TCR sequence derives from an adult with Crohn's disease. The CDR3 region is CASSFGTGGLLIQNIQYF. The CDR3 nucleotides read TGTGCCAGCAGCTTTGGGACAGGGGGCTTGTTGATCCAAAACATTCAGTACTTC.